The entry that follows covers one T cell receptor (beta chain) sequence. The sample is drawn from a study of cytomegalovirus exposure and HLA in healthy donors. The V segment lost 2 bases and the J segment 3 bases; nucleotides outside the gene matches: 1. The CDR3 has 15 amino acids. Germline CDR1 KGHSH, CDR2 LQKENI. Vbeta (60) and Jbeta (13) primers were used in the PCR. The data were produced by immunoSEQ multiplex PCR, yet TCRdb's version contains in-frame clones alone and is incomplete. This table holds about 90,000 clones, just over 65% found once. This TCR was sampled from a man aged 25-40 years in good health and CMV-seronegative. The sample consisted of PBMCs. The rearrangement joins TRBV18 to TRBJ2-7, with TRBD2 matching over 13 bases. CDR3 in DNA: TGTGCCAGCTCACCAGGGACTAGCGGGAACTACGAGCAGTACTTC. Protein: CASSPGTSGNYEQYF.